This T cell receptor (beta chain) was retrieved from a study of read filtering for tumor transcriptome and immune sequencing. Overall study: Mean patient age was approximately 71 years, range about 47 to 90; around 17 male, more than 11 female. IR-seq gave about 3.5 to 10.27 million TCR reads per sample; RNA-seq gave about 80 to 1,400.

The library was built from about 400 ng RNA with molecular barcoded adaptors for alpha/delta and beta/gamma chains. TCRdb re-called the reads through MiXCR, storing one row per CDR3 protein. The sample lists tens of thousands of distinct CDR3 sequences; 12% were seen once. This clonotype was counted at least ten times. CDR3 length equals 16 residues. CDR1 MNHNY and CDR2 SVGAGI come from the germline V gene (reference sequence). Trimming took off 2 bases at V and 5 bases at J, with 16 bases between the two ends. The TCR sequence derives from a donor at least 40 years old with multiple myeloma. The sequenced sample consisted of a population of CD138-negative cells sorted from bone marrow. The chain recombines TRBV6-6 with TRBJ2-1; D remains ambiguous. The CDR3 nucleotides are TGTGCCAGCAGTTACCAATCGGGCAGCCTCCACAATGAGCAGTTCTTC. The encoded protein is CASSYQSGSLHNEQFF.